The table lists the clone carrying this T cell receptor (beta chain) with many counts. The antigen remains unidentified. The source of the sample is a study of CD8 T cells in ankylosing spondylitis. Whole-study results and caveats: Past research had described some motif variants in reactive arthritis synovial fluid and blood. Researchers reportedly found disease-linked clones significantly enriched in matched ankylosing spondylitis synovial fluid. Disease-linked clones bore a CD8+ phenotype and were relatively rare in peripheral blood. Apparently characteristic of ankylosing spondylitis blood was a TCR beta motif (about eight highly homologous variants).

This CDR3 comprises 11 residues. Germline V lookup: CDR1 LNHNV, CDR2 YYDKDF (reference sequence). Trimming took off 5 bases at V and 9 bases at J, with 8 bases between the two ends. With molecular barcodes, quantitative 5'-RACE was used to make the TCR beta libraries. TCRdb independently ran MiXCR on the 5' RACE reads; one entry per CDR3 protein. Counted here are a few hundred thousand distinct CDR3 sequences, 6% to 8.5% occurring once; the ten biggest clones make up over 12%. The material sequenced was blood, either unsorted or a sorted T cell fraction (not recorded which). The chain has TRBV15 and TRBJ2-1; D ambiguous. This receptor was identified in a male donor with ankylosing spondylitis. This CDR3 is CATSEGPEQFF. In DNA form, the CDR3 reads TGTGCCACCAGCGAAGGGCCTGAGCAGTTCTTC.